The 9 T cell receptor beta chains reported below all come from one sample, sequenced in a study of cytomegalovirus exposure and HLA in healthy donors. The PCR used 60 Vbeta and 13 Jbeta primers. Here immunoSEQ multiplex PCR was the method, and the copy in TCRdb shows in-frame clones only, minus some. In the table there are about 140,000 clones, 70% to 85% of which are singletons. What was sequenced was PBMCs. These TCRs come from a man aged 40-49 years in good health and CMV-seropositive.

Only one count was recorded for this clone. The rearrangement uses TRBV15 and TRBJ1-4; 8 positions agree with TRBD1. The CDR3 contains 16 residues. Germline CDR1 is LNHNV and CDR2 is YYDKDF (reference sequence). The V gene end was trimmed by 5 bases and the J gene end by 8 bases; junction bases not matched to a gene: 13. The CDR3 region is CATSGSWTGRSEKLFF. The CDR3 bases are TGTGCCACCAGCGGATCCTGGACAGGGAGGAGCGAAAAACTGTTTTTT.

Only one count was recorded for this clone. This chain uses TRBV7-2 with TRBJ1-1; D possibly corresponds to TRBD1 (5 bases). Trimming cost V 1 base and J 0 bases, with 15 bases left between them. CDR3 length: 17 residues. The germline gives CDR1 SGHTA, CDR2 FQGNSA. CDR3 region: CASSLVVLDIMNTEAFF. The CDR3 coding sequence is TGTGCCAGCAGCTTAGTAGTACTGGACATCATGAACACTGAAGCTTTCTTT.

The chain is built from TRBV5-5 and TRBJ2-6; TRBD2 matches 7 bases. The CDR3 totals 17 residues. V was clipped by 0 bases and J by 0 bases; unmatched bases: 3. The germline gives CDR1 SGHKS, CDR2 YYEKEE (reference sequence). CDR3 sequence reads: CASSLVSGVSGANVLTF. In DNA, the CDR3 is TGTGCCAGCAGCTTGGTCAGCGGGGTCTCTGGGGCCAACGTCCTGACTTTC.

V usage is TRBV5-3 and J usage is TRBJ2-1; 9 bases line up with TRBD1. TRBV5-3 belongs to the ORF category, with a function that is uncertain. The CDR3 has 15 residues. The V segment lost 1 base and the J segment 8 bases; nucleotides outside the gene matches: 7. Written as DNA, the CDR3 is TGTGCCAGAAGCTTGTCGACAGGGGGAATGCATGAGCAGTTCTTC. It encodes CARSLSTGGMHEQFF.

The chain recombines TRBV29-1 with TRBJ2-5; D is undetermined. This CDR3 spans 14 amino acids. Between the trimmed V and J ends, which lost 3 bases and 10 bases, there was a span of 21 bases. Looked up from germline, CDR1 is SQVTM and CDR2 is ANQGSEA. CDR3 sequence reads: CSVETLGFVGGQYF. CDR3 DNA: TGCAGCGTTGAGACACTTGGGTTTGTCGGTGGCCAGTACTTC.

Concerning this clone itself: The identical CDR3 is also encoded by other nucleotide sequences in the sample. This chain uses TRBV18 with TRBJ2-7; the D is unclear. The germline V gene encodes CDR1 KGHSH and CDR2 LQKENI. The CDR3 consists of 13 residues. V was cut by 0 bases and J by 1 base, with 4 bases left in between. The CDR3 loop reads CASSPPSSYEQYF. CDR3 bases: TGTGCCAGCTCACCACCGTCGTCCTACGAGCAGTACTTC.

V and J are TRBV28 and TRBJ1-5, with D unresolved. V was pared by 5 bases and J by 7 bases, with 9 bases between. The CDR3 has 12 amino acids. Germline assignment: CDR1 MDHEN and CDR2 SYDVKM. CDR3 residues: CASSRGNQPQHF. CDR3 nucleotides: TGTGCCAGCAGTCGGGGAAACCAGCCCCAGCATTTT.

There are a few counts of this clone. This chain links TRBV2 with TRBJ2-2; D remains unclear. CDR1 is SNHLY, CDR2 FYNNEI, per germline. This CDR3 spans 15 amino acids. The germline V and J ends were trimmed by 7 bases and 0 bases, with 12 bases remaining between them. Written as DNA, the CDR3 is TGTGCCAGCACCGAACAGTATGCGAACACCGGGGAGCTGTTTTTT. Its translation: CASTEQYANTGELFF.

Only a few counts were recorded for this clone. This sequence joins TRBV28 and TRBJ1-4, with 8 positions matching TRBD1. With V trimmed by 4 bases and J by 8 bases, 9 bases remained unmatched. The CDR3 has 15 amino acids. The germline V gene has CDR1 MDHEN and CDR2 SYDVKM. This CDR3 is CASSYEDRGGEKLFF. The CDR3 nucleotides are TGTGCCAGCAGTTACGAAGACAGGGGCGGCGAAAAACTGTTTTTT.